A single sample gave rise to the 10 T cell receptor beta chains below, sequenced in a study of graft-versus-host responses after intestinal transplantation. Sequencing used immunoSEQ multiplex PCR; TCRdb keeps in-frame clones, though not all of them. The sample lists 90,000 to 120,000 clones, about 87% seen once, with approximately 0.76% in the top ten. The antigens for these receptors are not known. The source was unstimulated CD4+ T cells sorted from spleen or lymph node cells, collected before transplant. Receptors were obtained from a human donor who was the organ donor for an intestinal transplant.

The chain carries TRBV6-5 and TRBJ1-1; D remains ambiguous. Germline V gives CDR1 MNHEY, CDR2 SVGAGI. This CDR3 is 14 amino acids long. V was clipped by 0 bases and J by 0 bases, with 5 bases between them. The CDR3 DNA reads TGTGCCAGCAGTTACTCAGGGATGAACACTGAAGCTTTCTTT. Its translation: CASSYSGMNTEAFF.

The chain couples TRBV6-6 to TRBJ1-5; no clear D. The CDR3 has 13 amino acids. V lost 0 bases to trimming and J lost 7 bases, with 7 bases between them. Germline CDR1 and CDR2: MNHNY and SVGAGI (reference sequence). In nucleotides, the CDR3 is TGTGCCAGCAGTTACTCGCAGTCACAGCCCCAGCATTTT. Amino acids: CASSYSQSQPQHF.

The chain links TRBV18 to TRBJ1-2; a weak D match, TRBD1 (5 bases). V lost 3 bases and J lost 2, with 16 bases in between. Germline CDR1 KGHSH, CDR2 LQKENI. The CDR3 length is 16 residues. This chain's CDR3 is CASSPLGLTENYGYTF. For the CDR3, the DNA is TGTGCCAGCTCACCCCTGGGACTAACAGAGAACTATGGCTACACCTTC.

This clone has just one count. The chain has TRBV13 and TRBJ2-3; 11 nucleotides match TRBD2. With 3 bases clipped from V and 0 bases from J, the junction kept 8 bases outside the gene matches. The CDR3 contains 18 residues. From germline, CDR1 is PRHDT and CDR2 FYEKMQ (reference sequence). CDR3 nucleotides: TGTGCCAGCAGCTTTAGAGTTGGGACTAGCGGTAGCACAGATACGCAGTATTTT. Its translation is CASSFRVGTSGSTDTQYF.

This clone was counted between two and nine times. This rearrangement joins TRBV7-8 to TRBJ2-7; TRBD1 matches at 8 bases. Germline loops: CDR1 SGHVS, CDR2 FQNEAQ. The CDR3 is 15 amino acids. V lost 2 bases, J lost 1 base, and 4 bases stayed unmatched. This CDR3 reads CASSLMDRASYEQYF. The CDR3 region has the DNA TGTGCCAGCAGCTTAATGGACAGGGCTTCCTACGAGCAGTACTTC.

The chain links TRBV19 to TRBJ1-2, with a tentative D call TRBD1 (5 bases). CDR1 and CDR2 (germline): LNHDA, SQIVND (reference sequence). The CDR3 contains 17 residues. The ends were cut back, 5 bases at V and 2 bases at J, with 21 bases in the middle. The CDR3 loop is CASSGGLDRDPNYGYTF. CDR3 in DNA: TGTGCCAGTAGTGGTGGATTGGACCGGGACCCCAACTATGGCTACACCTTC.

This chain joins TRBV18 and TRBJ1-4; 10 bases fit TRBD1. Germline V gene data show CDR1 as KGHSH and CDR2 as LQKENI. The length of the CDR3 is 15 residues. Unmatched junction bases numbered 7, after V lost 5 bases and J lost 7 bases. The CDR3 DNA is TGTGCCAGCTCATCAAGACAGGGGGCGACTGAAAAACTGTTTTTT. It is translated as CASSSRQGATEKLFF.

In this sample, this clone turned up once. The V gene is TRBV10-3, the J gene TRBJ2-7, with D unresolved. Germline loops: CDR1 ENHRY, CDR2 SYGVKD. CDR3 length: 12 residues. Trimming removed 3 bases from V and 3 bases from J, with 6 bases in between. The DNA for the CDR3 is TGTGCCATCAGTGAACGAGACTACGAGCAGTACTTC. Translation: CAISERDYEQYF.

The V call is TRBV29-1, the J call TRBJ2-7, with 8 nucleotides matching TRBD2. The CDR3 is 14 residues long. Germline CDR1 reads SQVTM; CDR2 reads ANQGSEA. After removal of 6 bases from V and 5 bases from J, the junction contained 12 bases not matched to a gene. The DNA for the CDR3 is TGCAGCGTCGAAAGCGGGAGACTTACCCACGAGCAGTACTTC. Translating gives CSVESGRLTHEQYF.

The V and J genes are TRBV7-9 and TRBJ1-1; D is unclear. Germline V lookup: CDR1 SEHNR, CDR2 FQNEAQ (reference sequence). This CDR3 spans 14 amino acids. V lost 3 bases to trimming and J lost 1 base, with 9 bases between them. CDR3 residues: CASSFGTANTEAFF. In DNA, the CDR3 is TGTGCCAGCAGCTTCGGAACAGCGAACACTGAAGCTTTCTTT.